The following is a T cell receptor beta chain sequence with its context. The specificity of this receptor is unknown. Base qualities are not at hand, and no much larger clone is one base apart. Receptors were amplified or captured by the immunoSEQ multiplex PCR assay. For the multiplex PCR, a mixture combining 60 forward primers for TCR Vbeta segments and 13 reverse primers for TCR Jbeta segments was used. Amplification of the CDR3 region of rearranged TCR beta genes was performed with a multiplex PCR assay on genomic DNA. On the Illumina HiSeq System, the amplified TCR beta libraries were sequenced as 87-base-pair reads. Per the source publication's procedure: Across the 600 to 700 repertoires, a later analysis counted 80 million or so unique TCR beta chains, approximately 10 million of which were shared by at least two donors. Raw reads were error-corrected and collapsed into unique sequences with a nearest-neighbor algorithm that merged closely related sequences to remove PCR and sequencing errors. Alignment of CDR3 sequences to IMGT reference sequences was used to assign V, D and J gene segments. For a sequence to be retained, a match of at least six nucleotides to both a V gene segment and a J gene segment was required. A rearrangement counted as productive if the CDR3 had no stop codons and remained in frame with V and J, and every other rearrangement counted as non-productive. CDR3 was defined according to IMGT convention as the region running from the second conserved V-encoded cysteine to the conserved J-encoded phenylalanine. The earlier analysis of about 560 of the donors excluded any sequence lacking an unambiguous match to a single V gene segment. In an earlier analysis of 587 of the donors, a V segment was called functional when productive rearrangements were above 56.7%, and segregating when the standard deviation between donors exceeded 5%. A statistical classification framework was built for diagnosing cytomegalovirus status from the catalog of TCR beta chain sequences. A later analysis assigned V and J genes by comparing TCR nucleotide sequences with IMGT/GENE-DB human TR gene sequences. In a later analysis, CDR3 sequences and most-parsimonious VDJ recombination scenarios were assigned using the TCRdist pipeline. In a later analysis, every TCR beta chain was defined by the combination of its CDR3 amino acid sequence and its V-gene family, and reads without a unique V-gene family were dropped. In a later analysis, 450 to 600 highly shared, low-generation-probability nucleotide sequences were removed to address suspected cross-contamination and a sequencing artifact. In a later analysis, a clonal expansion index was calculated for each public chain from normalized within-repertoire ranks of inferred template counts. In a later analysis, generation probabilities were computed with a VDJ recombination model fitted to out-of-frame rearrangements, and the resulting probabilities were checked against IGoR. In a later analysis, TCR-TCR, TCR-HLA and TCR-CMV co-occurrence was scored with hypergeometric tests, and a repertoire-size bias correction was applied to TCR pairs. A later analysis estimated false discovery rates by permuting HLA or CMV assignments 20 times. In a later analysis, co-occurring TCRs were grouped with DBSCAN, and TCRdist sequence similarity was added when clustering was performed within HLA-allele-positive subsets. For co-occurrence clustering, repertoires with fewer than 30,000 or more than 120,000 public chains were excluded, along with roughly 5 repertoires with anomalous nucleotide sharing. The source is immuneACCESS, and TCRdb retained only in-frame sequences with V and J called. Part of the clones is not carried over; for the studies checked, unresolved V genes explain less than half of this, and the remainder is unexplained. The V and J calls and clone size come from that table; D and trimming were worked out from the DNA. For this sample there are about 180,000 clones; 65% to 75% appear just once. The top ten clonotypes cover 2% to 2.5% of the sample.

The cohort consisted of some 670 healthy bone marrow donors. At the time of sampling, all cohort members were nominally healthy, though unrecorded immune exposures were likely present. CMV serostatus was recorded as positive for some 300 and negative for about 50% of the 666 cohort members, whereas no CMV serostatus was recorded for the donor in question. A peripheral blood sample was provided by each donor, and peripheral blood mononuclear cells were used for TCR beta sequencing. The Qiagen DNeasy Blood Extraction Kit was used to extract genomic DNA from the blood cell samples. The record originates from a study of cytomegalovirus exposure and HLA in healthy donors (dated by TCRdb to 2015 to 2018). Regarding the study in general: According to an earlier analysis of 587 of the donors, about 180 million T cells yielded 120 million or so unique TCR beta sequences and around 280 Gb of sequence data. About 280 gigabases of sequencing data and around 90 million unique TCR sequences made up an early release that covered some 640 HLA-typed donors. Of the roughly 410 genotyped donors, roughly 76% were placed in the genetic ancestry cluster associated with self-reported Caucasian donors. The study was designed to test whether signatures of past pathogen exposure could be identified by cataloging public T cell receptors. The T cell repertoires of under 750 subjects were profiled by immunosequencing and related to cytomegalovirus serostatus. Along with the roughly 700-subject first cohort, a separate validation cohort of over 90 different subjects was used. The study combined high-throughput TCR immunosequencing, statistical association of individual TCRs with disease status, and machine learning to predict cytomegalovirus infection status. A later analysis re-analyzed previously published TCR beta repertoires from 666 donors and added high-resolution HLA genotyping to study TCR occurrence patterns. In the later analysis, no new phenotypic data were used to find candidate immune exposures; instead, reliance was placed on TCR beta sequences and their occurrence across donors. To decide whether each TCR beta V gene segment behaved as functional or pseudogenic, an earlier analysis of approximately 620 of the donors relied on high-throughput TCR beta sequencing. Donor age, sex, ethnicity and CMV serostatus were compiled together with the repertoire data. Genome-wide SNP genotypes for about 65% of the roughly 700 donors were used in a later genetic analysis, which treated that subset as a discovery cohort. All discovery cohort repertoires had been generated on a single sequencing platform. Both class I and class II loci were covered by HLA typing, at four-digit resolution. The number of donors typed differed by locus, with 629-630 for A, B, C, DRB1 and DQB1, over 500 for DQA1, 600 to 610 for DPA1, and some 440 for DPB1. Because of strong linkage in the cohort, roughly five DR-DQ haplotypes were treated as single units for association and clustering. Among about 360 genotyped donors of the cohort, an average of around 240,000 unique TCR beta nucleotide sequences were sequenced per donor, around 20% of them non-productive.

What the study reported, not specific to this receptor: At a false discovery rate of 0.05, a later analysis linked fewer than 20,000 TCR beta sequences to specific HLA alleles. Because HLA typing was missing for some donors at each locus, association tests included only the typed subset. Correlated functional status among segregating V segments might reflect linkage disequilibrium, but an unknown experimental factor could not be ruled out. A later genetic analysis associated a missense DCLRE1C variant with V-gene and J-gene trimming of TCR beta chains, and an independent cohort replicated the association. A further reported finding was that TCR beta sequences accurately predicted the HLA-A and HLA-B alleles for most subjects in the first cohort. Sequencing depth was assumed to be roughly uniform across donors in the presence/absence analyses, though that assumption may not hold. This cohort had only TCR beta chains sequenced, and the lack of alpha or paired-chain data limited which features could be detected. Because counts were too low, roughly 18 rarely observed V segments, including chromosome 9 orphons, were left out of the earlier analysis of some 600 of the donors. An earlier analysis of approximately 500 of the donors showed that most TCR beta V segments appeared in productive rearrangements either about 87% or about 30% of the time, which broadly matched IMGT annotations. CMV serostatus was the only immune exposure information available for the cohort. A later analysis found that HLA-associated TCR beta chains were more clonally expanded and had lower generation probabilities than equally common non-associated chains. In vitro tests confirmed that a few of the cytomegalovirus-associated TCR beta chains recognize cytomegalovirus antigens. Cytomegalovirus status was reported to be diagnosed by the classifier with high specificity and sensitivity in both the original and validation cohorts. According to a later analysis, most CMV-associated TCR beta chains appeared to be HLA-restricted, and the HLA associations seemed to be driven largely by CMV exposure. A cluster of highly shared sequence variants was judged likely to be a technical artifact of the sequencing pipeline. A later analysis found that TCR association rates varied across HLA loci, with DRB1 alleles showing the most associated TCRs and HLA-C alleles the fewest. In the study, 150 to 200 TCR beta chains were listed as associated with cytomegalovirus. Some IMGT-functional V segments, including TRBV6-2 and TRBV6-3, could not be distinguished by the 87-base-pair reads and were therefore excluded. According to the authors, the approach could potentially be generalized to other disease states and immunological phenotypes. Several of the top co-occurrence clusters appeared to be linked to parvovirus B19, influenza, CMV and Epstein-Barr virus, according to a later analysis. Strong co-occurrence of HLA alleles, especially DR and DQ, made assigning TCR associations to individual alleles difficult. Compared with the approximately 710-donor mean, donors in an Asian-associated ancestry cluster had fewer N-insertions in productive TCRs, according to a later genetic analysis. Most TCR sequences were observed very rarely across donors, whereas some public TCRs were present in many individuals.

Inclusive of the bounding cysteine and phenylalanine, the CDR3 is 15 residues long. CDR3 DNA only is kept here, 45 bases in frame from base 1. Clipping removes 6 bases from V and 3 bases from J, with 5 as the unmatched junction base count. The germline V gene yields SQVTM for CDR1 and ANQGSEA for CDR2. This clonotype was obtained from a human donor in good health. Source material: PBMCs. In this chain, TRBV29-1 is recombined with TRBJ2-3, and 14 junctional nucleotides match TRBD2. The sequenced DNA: TGCAGCGTCCAAGGACTAGCGGGGGGTACAGATACGCAGTATTTT. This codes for CSVQGLAGGTDTQYF.